These T cell receptor beta chains were read from a single sample in a study of T-cell reconstitution after alpha-beta-depleted transplantation in children. TCRdb called the PCR reads again in MiXCR, with one record for every CDR3 protein. The data show some 300,000 distinct CDR3 sequences, around 7.1% seen once. This sample comprised peripheral blood, obtained 360 days after TCRalphabeta/CD19-depleted stem cell transplant. These receptors came from a female patient aged 2-15 years who had a stem cell transplant for Fanconi anemia, so the T cells may come from the graft donor. Each CDR3 is given with its conserved first and last residue. D genes are given only for firm matches. Size tells how often a clone was seen (once, few, many) or the class of an expanded clone, and some rows leave it out.

V	D	J	size	DNA	CDR3
TRBV12-3/TRBV12-4	TRBD1	TRBJ2-1	many	TGTGCCAGCAGTCGACAGGGGTCCTCGTACAATGAGCAGTTCTTC	CASSRQGSSYNEQFF
TRBV10-3	.	TRBJ2-1	.	TGTGCCATCAGTGCAGGCCCCCTGGTTACAAATGAGCAGTTCTTC	CAISAGPLVTNEQFF
TRBV7-8	TRBD1	TRBJ2-3	many	TGTGCCAGCAGCGGAGGACAGGGATGGGCAGATACGCAGTATTTT	CASSGGQGWADTQYF
TRBV20-1	.	TRBJ2-3	few	TGCAGTGCTAGCCTCCGGGGTCACGGGACAGATACGCAGTATTTT	CSASLRGHGTDTQYF
TRBV4-1	TRBD2	TRBJ2-5	many	TGCGCCAGCAGCCAAGGACTAGCGCAGACCCAGTACTTC	CASSQGLAQTQYF
TRBV9	.	TRBJ1-2	many	TGTGCCAGCAGCGTGGCACAGAGCTATGGCTACACCTTC	CASSVAQSYGYTF
TRBV7-9	TRBD1	TRBJ2-7	.	TGTGCCAGCAGCTTAGGGGACAGGCGTCTCTACGAGCAGTACTTC	CASSLGDRRLYEQYF
TRBV4-2	.	TRBJ2-2	many	TGTGCCAGCAGCCAAACTAATGCCGGGGAGCTGTTTTTT	CASSQTNAGELFF
TRBV7-2	.	TRBJ1-1	.	TGTGCCAGCAGCTTAGGGGATAAGGTCACTGAAGCTTTCTTT	CASSLGDKVTEAFF
TRBV27	.	TRBJ1-1	many	TGTGCCAGCAGTTTATATACGTCCTCAAACACTGAAGCTTTCTTT	CASSLYTSSNTEAFF
TRBV30	TRBD1	TRBJ1-2	few	TGTGCCTGGAGCGAGGGACAGGGCTTTGGCTACACCTTC	CAWSEGQGFGYTF
TRBV20-1	.	TRBJ1-1	many	TGCAGTGCTAGGGCTCGGGGATTGAACACTGAAGCTTTCTTT	CSARARGLNTEAFF
TRBV6-1	TRBD1	TRBJ2-1	.	TGTGCCAGCAGCCGATCGGGACAGGGGGGCCATGAGCAGTTCTTC	CASSRSGQGGHEQFF
TRBV6-2/TRBV6-3	TRBD1	TRBJ2-3	.	TGTGCCAGCAGCCACAGGGGGACGCAGTATTTT	CASSHRGTQYF
TRBV27	TRBD1	TRBJ2-3	few	TGTGCCAGCAGGAGGGGGCTGGGGCACACAGATACGCAGTATTTT	CASRRGLGHTDTQYF
TRBV12-3/TRBV12-4	.	TRBJ1-2	many	TGTGCCAGCAGTTTCTCGGGGGTTGACTATGGCTACACCTTC	CASSFSGVDYGYTF
TRBV7-9	TRBD1	TRBJ1-5	many	TGTGCCAGCAGTCCAACAGGGGGCTCTTATCAGCCCCAGCATTTT	CASSPTGGSYQPQHF
TRBV20-1	.	TRBJ1-2	.	TGCAGTGCGCCATGGCTTCTCCCCGGGGGTCACTATGGCTACACCTTC	CSAPWLLPGGHYGYTF
TRBV16	.	TRBJ1-3	many	TGTGCCAGCAGCCAAGTGTCGTCTTCTGGAAACACCATATATTTT	CASSQVSSSGNTIYF
TRBV7-2	TRBD1	TRBJ2-7	.	TGTGCCAGCAGCCTCAGACAGGGGGGCTCCTACGAGCAGTACTTC	CASSLRQGGSYEQYF
TRBV18	.	TRBJ2-7	few	TGTGCCAGCTCACCAGGAAATGGGCCCTACGAGCAGTACTTC	CASSPGNGPYEQYF
TRBV30	.	TRBJ2-2	few	TGTGCCTGGAGTGTACTAATCGGGGAGCTGTTTTTT	CAWSVLIGELFF